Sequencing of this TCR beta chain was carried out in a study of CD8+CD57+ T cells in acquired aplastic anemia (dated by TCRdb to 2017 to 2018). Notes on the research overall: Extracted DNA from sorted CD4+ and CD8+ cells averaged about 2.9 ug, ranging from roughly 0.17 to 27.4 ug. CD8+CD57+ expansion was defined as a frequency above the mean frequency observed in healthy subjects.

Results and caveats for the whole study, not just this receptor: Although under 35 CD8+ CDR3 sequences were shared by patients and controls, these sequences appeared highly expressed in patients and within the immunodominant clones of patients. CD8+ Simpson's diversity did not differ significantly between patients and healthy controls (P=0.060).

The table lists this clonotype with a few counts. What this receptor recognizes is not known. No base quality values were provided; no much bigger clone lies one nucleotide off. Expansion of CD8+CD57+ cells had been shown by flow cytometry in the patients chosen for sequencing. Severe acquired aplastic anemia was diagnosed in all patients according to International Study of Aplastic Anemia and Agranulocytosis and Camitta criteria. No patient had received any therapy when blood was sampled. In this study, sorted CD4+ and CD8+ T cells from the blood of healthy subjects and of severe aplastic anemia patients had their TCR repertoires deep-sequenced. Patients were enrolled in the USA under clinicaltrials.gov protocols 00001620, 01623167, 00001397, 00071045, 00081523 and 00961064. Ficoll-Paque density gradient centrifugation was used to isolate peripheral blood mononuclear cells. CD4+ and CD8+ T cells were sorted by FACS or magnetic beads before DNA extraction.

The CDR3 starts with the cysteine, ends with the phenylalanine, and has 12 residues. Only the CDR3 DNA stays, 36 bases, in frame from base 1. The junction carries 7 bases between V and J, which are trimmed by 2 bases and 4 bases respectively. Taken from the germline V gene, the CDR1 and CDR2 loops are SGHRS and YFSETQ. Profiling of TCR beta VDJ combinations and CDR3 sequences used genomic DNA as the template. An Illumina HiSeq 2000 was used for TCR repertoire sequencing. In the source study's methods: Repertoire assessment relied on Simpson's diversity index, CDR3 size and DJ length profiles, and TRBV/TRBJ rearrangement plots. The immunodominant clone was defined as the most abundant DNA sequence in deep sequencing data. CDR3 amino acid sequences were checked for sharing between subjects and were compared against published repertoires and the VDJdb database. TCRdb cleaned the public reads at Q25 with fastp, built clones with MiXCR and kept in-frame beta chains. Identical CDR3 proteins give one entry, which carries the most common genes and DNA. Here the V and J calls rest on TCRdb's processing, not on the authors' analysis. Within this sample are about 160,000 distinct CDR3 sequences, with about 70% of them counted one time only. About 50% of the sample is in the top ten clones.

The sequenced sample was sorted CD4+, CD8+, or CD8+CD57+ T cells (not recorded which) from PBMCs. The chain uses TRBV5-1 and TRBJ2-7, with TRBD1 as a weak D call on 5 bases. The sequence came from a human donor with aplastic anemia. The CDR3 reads CASSFQGYEQYF. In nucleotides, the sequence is TGCGCCAGCAGCTTTCAGGGATACGAGCAGTACTTC.